Reported below is one T cell receptor beta chain. Its antigen remains unknown. The CDR3 sequence is 14 residues long. The germline gives CDR1 SQVTM, CDR2 ANQGSEA. V dropped 5 bases and J dropped 4 bases, with 17 bases sitting between them. The data originate from a study of T-cell memory formation after mild COVID-19. Study results and limitations: Later expanders leaned toward CD4+, whereas clones contracting from day 15 to 85 were balanced CD4/CD8.

TCRdb re-called the 5' RACE reads with MiXCR, one entry per CDR3 protein. Of 350,000 or so distinct CDR3 sequences in the sample, 10% to 15% were seen once. The chain recombines TRBV29-1 with TRBJ1-1, with a possible D match to TRBD1 (5 bases). The sample was PBMCs or a T cell subset sorted from them (not recorded which). This clonotype was obtained from a man younger than 35 who had mild COVID-19 (a few samples of this study predate the infection). Cell type and time point are not known. CDR3 protein: CSVTVGGRGTEAFF. The DNA of the CDR3 is TGCAGCGTTACCGTTGGGGGGAGAGGCACTGAAGCTTTCTTT.